This T cell receptor (beta chain) was retrieved from a study of T cell clonality in common variable immunodeficiency. Whole-study findings and limits: Common variable immunodeficiency TCR beta sequences reportedly had fewer deletions and N-nucleotide insertions. CVID subjects showed higher TCRbeta clonality than healthy controls.

TCRdb's table, derived via immunoSEQ multiplex PCR, lists solely in-frame clones and lacks some. The repertoire shows around 25,000 clones, none seen only once; the top ten take 24%. The table lists this clone with many counts. Its antigen is unknown. The sequence runs out 3 residues before the end of the CDR3; the remainder is reconstructed from the germline J gene. Patients and controls were mostly of Caucasian heritage. V was clipped by 3 bases and J by 11 bases, with 14 bases between them. Germline-derived CDR1 and CDR2 are GTSNPN and SVGIG (reference sequence). The CDR3 loop spans 13 amino acids. The rearrangement uses TRBV30 and TRBJ1-6; D remains unclear. This clonotype was sampled from a human donor with common variable immunodeficiency. Sample: peripheral blood mononuclear cells. The CDR3: CAWRIEPRAPLHF. CDR3 bases read: TGTGCCTGGAGAATTGAACCACGGGCACCC.